This T cell receptor beta chain was recovered during a study of cytomegalovirus exposure and HLA in healthy donors. Primers for the PCR totalled 60 Vbeta and 13 Jbeta. Clones were read by immunoSEQ multiplex PCR, and TCRdb kept only the in-frame ones, dropping some. The clone table shows 200,000 to 250,000 clones, with the ten largest holding roughly 1.2%. Regarding the study as a whole: CMV serostatus was the only recorded immune exposure for donors.

A note on this clone: The target antigen is unknown.

The CDR3 sequence is 13 residues long. The ends were cut back, 7 bases at V and 7 bases at J, with 13 bases in the middle. Germline CDR1 reads MDHEN; CDR2 reads SYDVKM. The sequence was collected from a girl aged 2-10 years in good health and CMV-seropositive. The sequenced sample was PBMCs. The V gene is TRBV28, the J gene TRBJ1-4, with a possible D match to TRBD1 (5 bases). This CDR3 reads CASIGGIGEKLFF. CDR3 coding DNA: TGTGCCAGCATCGGGGGGATAGGTGAAAAACTGTTTTTT.